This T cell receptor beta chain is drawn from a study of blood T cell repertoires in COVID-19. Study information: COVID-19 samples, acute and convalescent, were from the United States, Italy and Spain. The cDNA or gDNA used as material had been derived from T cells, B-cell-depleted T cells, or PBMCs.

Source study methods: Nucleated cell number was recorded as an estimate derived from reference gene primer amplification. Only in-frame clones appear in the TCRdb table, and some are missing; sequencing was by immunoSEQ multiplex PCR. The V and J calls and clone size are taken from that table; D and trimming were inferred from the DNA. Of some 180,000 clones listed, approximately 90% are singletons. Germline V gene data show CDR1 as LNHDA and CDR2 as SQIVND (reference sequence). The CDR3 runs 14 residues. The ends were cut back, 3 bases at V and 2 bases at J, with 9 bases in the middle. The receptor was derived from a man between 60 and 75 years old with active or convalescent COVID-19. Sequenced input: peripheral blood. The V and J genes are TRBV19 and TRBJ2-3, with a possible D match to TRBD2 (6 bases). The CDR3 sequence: CASSMGRDTDTQYF. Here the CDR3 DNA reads TGTGCCAGTAGTATGGGGCGGGACACAGATACGCAGTATTTT.